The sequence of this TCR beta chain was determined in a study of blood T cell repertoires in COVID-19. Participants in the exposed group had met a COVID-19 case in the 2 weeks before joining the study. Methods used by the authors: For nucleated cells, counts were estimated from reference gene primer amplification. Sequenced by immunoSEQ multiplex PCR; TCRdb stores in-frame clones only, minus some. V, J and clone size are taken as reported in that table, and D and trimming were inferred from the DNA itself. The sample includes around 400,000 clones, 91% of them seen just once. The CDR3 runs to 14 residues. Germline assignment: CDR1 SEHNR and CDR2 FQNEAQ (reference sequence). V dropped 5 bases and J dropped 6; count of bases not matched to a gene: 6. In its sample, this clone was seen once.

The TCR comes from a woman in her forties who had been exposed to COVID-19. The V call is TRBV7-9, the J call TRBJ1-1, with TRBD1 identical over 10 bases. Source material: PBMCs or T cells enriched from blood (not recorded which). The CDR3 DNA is TGTGCCAGCAGCACCCGACAGGGGGCCGCTGAAGCTTTCTTT. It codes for CASSTRQGAAEAFF.